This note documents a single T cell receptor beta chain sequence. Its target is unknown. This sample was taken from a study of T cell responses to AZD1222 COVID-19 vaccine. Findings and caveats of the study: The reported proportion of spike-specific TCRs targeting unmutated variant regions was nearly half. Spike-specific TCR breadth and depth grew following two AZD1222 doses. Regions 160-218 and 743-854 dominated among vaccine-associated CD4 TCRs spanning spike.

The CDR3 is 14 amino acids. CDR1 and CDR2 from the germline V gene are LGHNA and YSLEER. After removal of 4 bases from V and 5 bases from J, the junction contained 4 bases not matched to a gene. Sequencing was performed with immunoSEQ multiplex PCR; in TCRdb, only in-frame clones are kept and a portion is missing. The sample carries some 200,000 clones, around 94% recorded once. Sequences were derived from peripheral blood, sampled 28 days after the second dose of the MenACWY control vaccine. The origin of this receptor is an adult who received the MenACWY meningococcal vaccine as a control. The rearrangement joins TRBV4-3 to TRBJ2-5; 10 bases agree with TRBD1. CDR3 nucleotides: TGCGCCAGCAGCCCGGACAGGGGGTTCGAGACCCAGTACTTC. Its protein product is CASSPDRGFETQYF.